A selection of T cell receptor beta chains follows, all from one sample in a study of blood T cell repertoires in COVID-19. The protocol was immunoSEQ multiplex PCR, while the TCRdb copy is restricted to in-frame clones and leaves out a portion. The sample shows nearly 350,000 clones, roughly 90% of them seen only once. Source material: PBMCs or T cells enriched from blood (not recorded which). The source is a woman aged 25 to 39 who had recovered from COVID-19. The CDR3 runs from the conserved cysteine through the conserved F or W. D genes are given only for firm matches. Expanded clones are given a class, and other clones once, few, many or no size at all.

J,D,size,V,DNA,CDR3
TRBJ1-5,TRBD1,NA,TRBV2,TGTGCCAGCAGTGCACGCAGGGGGCTCGGTTGGCCCCAGCATTTT,CASSARRGLGWPQHF
TRBJ1-4,TRBD1,many,TRBV5-4,TGTGCCAGCAGCCTGACGGGACAGGGTGGAGAAAAACTGTTTTTT,CASSLTGQGGEKLFF
TRBJ1-2,TRBD1,once,TRBV28,TGTGCCAGCAGAAGGACAGGGTATGGCTACACCTTC,CASRRTGYGYTF
TRBJ2-2,NA,NA,TRBV29-1,TGCAGCGTTGAACCCGGGAACACCGGGGAGCTGTTTTTT,CSVEPGNTGELFF
TRBJ2-3,TRBD2,NA,TRBV24-1,TGTGCCACCAGTGATCCAGCGGGGAATCTAGATACGCAGTATTTT,CATSDPAGNLDTQYF
TRBJ2-1,TRBD2,once,TRBV4-1,TGCGCCAGCAGCCAAGATGGCGCGGGGGGGGCTCGGAATGAGCAGTTCTTC,CASSQDGAGGARNEQFF
TRBJ1-2,NA,NA,TRBV19,TGTGCCAGTACCGTGGGCCAGGGAGGCGGCGGCTACACCTTC,CASTVGQGGGGYTF
TRBJ1-1,NA,few,TRBV7-2,TGTGCCAGCAGCTTAGTTAGTGGGCCGCTGAGAGTAGCTTTCTTT,CASSLVSGPLRVAFF
TRBJ1-2,TRBD1,NA,TRBV28,TGTGCCAGCAGTACAAACCCCGGGACAGTTTATGGCTACACCTTC,CASSTNPGTVYGYTF
TRBJ2-3,TRBD2,NA,TRBV18,TGTGCCAGCTCACCACTCGGTAGCGGGGACACAGATACGCAGTATTTT,CASSPLGSGDTDTQYF
TRBJ1-5,NA,NA,TRBV28,TGTGCCAGCAGTTTGCCCCAGGGGAACAATCAGCCCCAGCATTTT,CASSLPQGNNQPQHF